Shown below are 28 T cell receptor beta chains from a single sample sequenced in a study of tumor-infiltrating lymphocytes in primary liver carcinoma. cDNA specific to TCR beta was made from approximately 500 ng of total RNA, with a constant-region primer employed for priming. ARM-PCR was slightly modified, and three nested multiplex PCR rounds with it gave rise to the TCR beta libraries. The two initial PCR rounds, ten to eleven cycles each, used TRBV1-TRBV30 forward and C-beta reverse primers. TCRdb processed the multiplex PCR reads anew with MiXCR; each CDR3 protein has one entry. The sample consists of around 120,000 distinct CDR3 sequences, nearly 70% of them appearing once. Between roughly 17 and 30 mg of unsorted bulk tissue served as the source from which RNA and DNA were co-extracted. The sequencing input was tumor-adjacent normal liver tissue. The receptors here all came from a woman aged 60 to 75 with primary liver carcinoma and hepatitis B virus infection.

On this clonotype: This could be a read error, since a much larger clone is one nucleotide away. The conserved phenylalanine or tryptophan is not found at the CDR3 terminus, so this likely reflects a read error. V usage is TRBV28 and J usage is TRBJ1-5; D might be TRBD1 (6 bases). Germline CDR1 is MDHEN and CDR2 is SYDVKM. The CDR3 has 14 residues. Trimming pared 3 bases from V and 4 bases from J, leaving 10 bases between. The CDR3 coding sequence is TGTGCCAGCAGTTTGGGGGCGGGGAATCAGCCCCAGCATCTT. Protein: CASSLGAGNQPQHL.

Turning to this clonotype: At one of its ends the junction is not consistent with the germline gene, which may arise from a read error. The V call is TRBV30, the J call TRBJ2-1; D ambiguous. Per the germline V gene, CDR1 is GTSNPN and CDR2 is SVGIG (reference sequence). The CDR3 spans 12 residues. The CDR3 region is CAWNVSPTEEFF. The CDR3 DNA reads TGTGCCTGGAATGTATCTCCGACTGAGGAGTTCTTC. The full variable domain, rest sourced from reference TRBV30 and TRBJ2-1, is SQTIHQWPATLVQPVGSPLSLECTVEGTSNPNLYWYRQAAGRGLQLLFYSVGIGQISSEVPQNLSASRPQDRQFILSSKKLLLSDSGFYLCAWNVSPTEEFFGPGTRLTVL.

This clonotype was seen just once. A much larger clone differs from this one at a single base, so this may be a read error. The chain combines TRBV28 with TRBJ2-5, with D tentatively TRBD1 (5 bases). Trimming stripped 7 bases from V and 5 bases from J, with 17 bases between. Per the germline V gene, CDR1 is MDHEN and CDR2 is SYDVKM. The CDR3 runs 14 residues. CDR3: CASNLQTVRETQYF. CDR3 nucleotides: TGTGCCAGCAATCTACAGACAGTACGGGAGACCCAGTACTTC.

This clonotype has only a few counts. The genes are TRBV11-2 and TRBJ2-5, with 10 positions matching TRBD2. Germline V gene data show CDR1 as SGHAT and CDR2 as FQNNGV. V gave up 8 bases and J gave up 7 bases; unmatched junction bases: 16. The CDR3 has 16 residues. CDR3 coding DNA: TGTGCCAGCGGCCAGGCCGCGACTAGCGGGTCAGGGACCCAGTACTTC. Protein product: CASGQAATSGSGTQYF.

This sequence joins TRBV7-9 and TRBJ2-7, with D hard to call. V was pared by 3 bases and J by 2 bases, with 8 bases between. From germline, CDR1 is SEHNR and CDR2 FQNEAQ (reference sequence). This CDR3 is 13 amino acids long. The CDR3: CASSFPNTYEQYF. In DNA, the CDR3 is TGTGCCAGCAGCTTCCCCAATACCTACGAGCAGTACTTC.

The chain joins TRBV28 to TRBJ1-5; D is unresolved. Germline loops: CDR1 MDHEN, CDR2 SYDVKM. Trimming removed 3 bases from V and 4 bases from J, with 16 bases in between. The CDR3 loop spans 16 amino acids. CDR3 amino acids: CASSLLARLHNQPQHF. The CDR3 coding sequence is TGTGCCAGCAGTTTGTTGGCGAGGCTGCATAATCAGCCCCAGCATTTT.

V usage is TRBV7-8 and J usage is TRBJ2-3; 10 positions agree with TRBD2. V was pared by 5 bases and J by 7 bases, with 18 bases of the junction left unmatched. CDR1 and CDR2 from the germline V gene are SGHVS and FQNEAQ. This CDR3 spans 18 amino acids. CDR3 nucleotide sequence: TGTGCCAGCAGCCCTTTAGCGGGAGGCCCATATGGCGGGAATACGCAGTATTTT. Translating it yields CASSPLAGGPYGGNTQYF.

This clonotype was seen ten or more times. The V call is TRBV5-4, the J call TRBJ2-2; TRBD2 matches at 8 bases. The CDR3 runs to 19 residues. Germline V gives CDR1 SGHNT, CDR2 YYREEE (reference sequence). V shed 1 base, J shed 6 bases, and the junction held 17 bases outside the gene matches. The CDR3 sequence: CASSLRVWGSGSMAGELFF. Written as DNA, the CDR3 is TGTGCCAGCAGCTTGAGGGTCTGGGGGAGCGGGAGCATGGCCGGGGAGCTGTTTTTT.

With respect to this clonotype: A much larger clone differs from this one at a single base, so this may be a read error. The chain combines TRBV5-4 with TRBJ2-2; D is possibly TRBD2 (6 bases). The ends were cut back, 2 bases at V and 6 bases at J, with 14 bases in the middle. Germline V lookup: CDR1 SGHNT, CDR2 YYREEE (reference sequence). This CDR3 region has 15 residues. The CDR3 loop is CASSFIGLTSGELFF. The CDR3 DNA follows: TGTGCCAGCAGCTTTATCGGACTAACATCCGGGGAGCTGTTTTTT.

For this clonotype: The conserved phenylalanine or tryptophan normally closing the CDR3 is absent here, so this likely arose from a read error. The genes are TRBV29-1 and TRBJ2-1; tentatively, D is TRBD1 (6 bases). The V gene lost 4 bases and the J gene lost 6 bases, with 16 bases spanning the gap. This CDR3 is 14 amino acids long. CDR1 is SQVTM, CDR2 ANQGSEA, per germline. The CDR3 DNA sequence: TGCAGCGTTGTTGGGGGCAACCGGGTCAATGAGCAGTTCTCC. This sequence encodes CSVVGGNRVNEQFS.

Regarding this clonotype: The junction departs from germline at one end; a sequencing error may be responsible. V gene TRBV12-3 or TRBV12-4 combines with J gene TRBJ1-1; D not certain. This CDR3 region has 13 residues. The CDR3 protein is CASIRSLKTEASF. The CDR3 coding sequence is TGTGCCAGCATACGGAGTCTGAAGACTGAAGCTTCCTTT.

To note about this clonotype: Here the CDR3 omits its conserved ending phenylalanine or tryptophan, so a read error is the likely source. The V call is TRBV6-5, the J call TRBJ1-1; D possibly corresponds to TRBD1 (6 bases). V was trimmed by 8 bases and J by 5 bases, leaving 15 bases between them. Germline CDR1 reads MNHEY; CDR2 reads SVGAGI. CDR3 length equals 13 residues. CDR3 nucleotides: TGTGCCAGCGTCGTGGGGGCGGGAACTGAAGCTTTCTGT. It specifies CASVVGAGTEAFC.

This clonotype was seen ten or more times. J is TRBJ2-1 and V is TRBV6-1, with D perhaps matching TRBD2 (5 bases). V lost 0 bases and J lost 8, with 8 bases in between. The CDR3 sequence is 13 residues long. CDR1 MNHNS and CDR2 SASEGT come from the germline V gene. The CDR3 DNA is TGTGCCAGCAGTGAAGCGGAGGACGATGAGCAGTTCTTC. Translating gives CASSEAEDDEQFF.

This clonotype was counted many times. The chain employs TRBV5-1 and TRBJ2-5, with TRBD1 matching over 7 bases. This CDR3 comprises 15 residues. Germline CDR1 is SGHRS and CDR2 is YFSETQ. J was trimmed by 2 bases and V by 1 base; bases with no gene match: 5. The CDR3 reads CASSLLGTAQETQYF. The CDR3 DNA sequence: TGCGCCAGCAGCTTGTTGGGGACAGCACAAGAGACCCAGTACTTC.

The genes are TRBV28 and TRBJ2-1; no firm D call. V lost 10 bases and J lost 0, with 16 bases in between. The CDR3 spans 15 residues. From germline, CDR1 is MDHEN and CDR2 SYDVKM. CDR3 residues: CATRTVKTSYNEQFF. The CDR3 DNA is TGTGCCACCAGAACAGTGAAAACCTCCTACAATGAGCAGTTCTTC.

A note on this clonotype: The conserved phenylalanine or tryptophan normally closing the CDR3 is absent here, so this likely arose from a read error. V is TRBV11-2 and J is TRBJ2-7, with a possible D match to TRBD2 (5 bases). Germline lookup yields CDR1 SGHAT and CDR2 FQNNGV. The germline V and J ends were trimmed by 0 bases and 2 bases, with 8 bases remaining between them. The CDR3 is made up of 14 amino acids. This CDR3 is CASSLDTSPYEQYL. The CDR3 region has the DNA TGTGCCAGCAGCTTAGATACTAGTCCCTACGAGCAGTACTTA.

Regarding this clonotype: Since no conserved phenylalanine or tryptophan closes the CDR3, a read error is the likely cause. The V gene is TRBV5-4, the J gene TRBJ2-2; D gene ambiguous. Germline V gene lookup returns CDR1 SGHNT and CDR2 YYREEE (reference sequence). Trimming pared 0 bases from V and 6 bases from J, leaving 6 bases between. This CDR3 comprises 13 residues. As DNA, the CDR3 is TGTGCCAGCAGCTTGGGGATTCCCGGGGAGCTGTTTTTA. Translation: CASSLGIPGELFL.

The V gene is TRBV12-3 or TRBV12-4, the J gene TRBJ2-3; either TRBD1 or TRBD2 may fit D (5 bases each). This CDR3 has 12 residues. The V gene lost 11 bases and the J gene lost 10 bases, with 19 bases spanning the gap. CDR3 region: CAVRVTEVPQYF. The DNA for the CDR3 is TGTGCCGTCAGGGTAACGGAGGTTCCGCAGTATTTT.

Of note for this clonotype: The conserved final phenylalanine or tryptophan is absent from the CDR3, which likely points to a read error. The genes are TRBV10-3 and TRBJ1-2; D not certain. From germline, CDR1 is ENHRY and CDR2 SYGVKD. CDR3 length equals 12 residues. The CDR3 region has the DNA TGTGCCGTCAGTGGGTCGGACTATGGCTACACCGTC. Translating it yields CAVSGSDYGYTV.

The chain combines TRBV11-2 with TRBJ2-5, with D unclear. Germline V CDR1 and CDR2: SGHAT, FQNNGV. The CDR3 is made up of 13 amino acids. Trimming shortened V by 3 bases and J by 10 bases, and 15 bases separated the two germline ends. CDR3 protein: CASSFGVGQSQYF. As DNA, the CDR3 is TGTGCCAGCAGCTTTGGGGTAGGCCAGAGCCAGTACTTC.

This clonotype was observed a handful of times. The chain joins TRBV28 to TRBJ1-4; D gene uncertain. Germline V CDR1 and CDR2: MDHEN, SYDVKM. V shed 4 bases and J shed 11 bases, with 17 bases lying between them. The CDR3 runs 14 residues. DNA of the CDR3: TGTGCCAGCAGTTCACGGGGTCTTGGGGTCAAACTGTTTTTT. Its translation is CASSSRGLGVKLFF.

This clonotype has a single count. A read error may produce the germline difference seen at one junction end. CDR3 nucleotides: TGTGCCTGGAGTGATGGCCTAGAGCCGCAAGAGGCCCAGTACTTC. It yields the protein CAWSDGLEPQEAQYF. The V and J genes are TRBV30 and TRBJ2-5; D gene uncertain. Per germline, CDR1 GTSNPN and CDR2 SVGIG (reference sequence). CDR3 length: 15 residues.

This clonotype was recorded at least ten times. This chain uses TRBV6-5 with TRBJ2-7; TRBD2 matches at 8 bases. Unmatched junction bases numbered 9, after V lost 5 bases and J lost 6 bases. The CDR3 contains 14 residues. The V gene's germline CDR1 is MNHEY and CDR2 SVGAGI. The CDR3 sequence: CASSLAGLSGEQYF. The CDR3 DNA sequence: TGTGCCAGCAGTCTAGCGGGTTTGAGTGGCGAGCAGTACTTC.

V is TRBV11-3 and J is TRBJ2-1; TRBD2 matches 7 bases. Germline-derived CDR1 and CDR2 are SGHNT and YENEEA. The CDR3 contains 16 residues. The V segment lost 11 bases and the J segment 7 bases; nucleotides outside the gene matches: 20. CDR3 in amino acids: CAGSLGGGLGRNEQFF. The CDR3 DNA sequence: TGTGCCGGTAGCTTAGGTGGTGGACTAGGGCGAAATGAGCAGTTCTTC.

About this clonotype itself: This may be a read error: a much more frequent sequence differs by one nucleotide. J is TRBJ2-3 and V is TRBV10-2; possibly TRBD1 or TRBD2 for D (6 bases each). CDR1 is WSHSY and CDR2 is SAAADI in the germline V gene. This CDR3 is built from 17 residues. V was pared by 7 bases and J by 1 base, with 21 bases between. CDR3 loop: CASIGGGTGAGTDTQYF. The CDR3 nucleotides are TGCGCCAGCATTGGGGGCGGGACTGGGGCTGGCACAGATACGCAGTATTTT.

For this clonotype: This may be a read error, as it is one base from a much larger clone. The rearrangement links TRBV6-5 to TRBJ2-3; D is possibly TRBD2 (5 bases). V gave up 2 bases and J gave up 0 bases, with 9 bases separating them. The germline V gene encodes CDR1 MNHEY and CDR2 SVGAGI. This CDR3 spans 15 amino acids. The CDR3 DNA is TGTGCCAGCAGTTACCGGGGTAACAGCACAGATACGCAGTATTTT. Protein product: CASSYRGNSTDTQYF.

On this clonotype: The junction shows a germline mismatch at one end, possibly a read error. The CDR3 DNA reads TGTGCCAGCAGTTTCTCTGTGGTTCTAGCGGGAGATGCCAAAGACATTCAGTACTTC. Translation gives CASSFSVVLAGDAKDIQYF. The chain couples TRBV12-3 or TRBV12-4 to TRBJ2-4; 10 nucleotides align to TRBD2. There are 19 residues in the CDR3.

Concerning this clonotype itself: The conserved final phenylalanine or tryptophan is absent from the CDR3, which likely points to a read error. The chain couples TRBV2 to TRBJ1-2; maybe TRBD1 (6 bases). V shed 2 bases and J shed 6 bases, with 10 bases lying between them. Germline V gene data show CDR1 as SNHLY and CDR2 as FYNNEI. The CDR3 has 13 residues. CDR3 nucleotide sequence: TGTGCCAGCAGTGAATGGGGGCAAGATGGCTACACCCTC. Translated: CASSEWGQDGYTL.